This T cell receptor beta chain derives from a study of blood T cell repertoires in COVID-19. This CDR3 is built from 15 residues. Germline values: CDR1 GTSNPN, CDR2 SVGIG (reference sequence). V was cut by 0 bases and J by 11 bases, with 17 bases left in between. The repertoire was sequenced with immunoSEQ multiplex PCR; TCRdb's copy has only in-frame clones and lacks some. This repertoire shows approximately 170,000 clones, 65% to 80% found once; its top ten account for 9.5% to 15%. The receptor comes from a woman between 45 and 65 years old with acute or convalescent COVID-19. The gene calls are TRBV30 and TRBJ1-6; D uncertain. Material: peripheral blood. The CDR3 region has the DNA TGTGCCTGGAGTGTACCGGCAGCCGGAGTACCACCCCTCCACTTT. Its protein product is CAWSVPAAGVPPLHF.